The 2 T cell receptor beta chains presented below share a single source sample, sequenced in a study of beta chain features in type 1 diabetes. Whole-study results and caveats: In all four CD4+ subsets, TCRB CDR3 length was significantly, moderately reduced in type 1 diabetes.

Antigens of these TCRs are unknown. Investigators reverse transcribed all isolated RNA, so they sequenced expressed TCRB transcripts. TCRdb's copy holds only in-frame clones and misses some; the assay was immunoSEQ multiplex PCR. The sample records around 160,000 clones, around 63% being singletons. The sequencing input was naive CD4+ T cells from blood. The receptors come from a man aged 25 to 45 with type 1 diabetes.

The J gene is TRBJ2-1, the V gene TRBV4-3; tentatively, D is TRBD1 (6 bases). Germline V gene lookup returns CDR1 LGHNA and CDR2 YSLEER. The CDR3 contains 15 residues. Deletions cut 4 bases from V and 3 bases from J, with 13 bases between. The CDR3 region is CASSRQTDSYNEQFF. The CDR3 DNA follows: TGCGCCAGCAGCCGACAAACGGACAGCTACAATGAGCAGTTCTTC.

This clone was picked up a small number of times. The V and J genes are TRBV29-1 and TRBJ2-2, with 7 positions matching TRBD1. The germline V gene encodes CDR1 SQVTM and CDR2 ANQGSEA. The CDR3 length is 14 residues. V was pared by 7 bases and J by 1 base, with 6 bases of the junction left unmatched. Here the CDR3 reads CSATGQMNTGELFF. The CDR3 DNA follows: TGCAGCGCAACGGGACAGATGAACACCGGGGAGCTGTTTTTT.